What follows is one TCR beta chain and its context. Its antigen is not known. Germline V gene lookup returns CDR1 SEHNR and CDR2 FQNEAQ (reference sequence). Between the trimmed V and J ends, which lost 7 bases and 5 bases, there was a span of 11 bases. CDR3 length equals 12 residues. The sample comes from a study of T cells in Graves' hyperthyroidism and ophthalmopathy. Study observations and caveats: From stable hyperthyroidism, ophthalmopathy was separated by a 13 V-J model.

It was RNA transcripts that yielded the amplified TCR beta CDR3 regions. The TCR CDR3 first-round RT-PCR relied on the HTBI primer set. MiXCR was run by TCRdb on the multiplex PCR reads, yielding one entry per CDR3 protein. This repertoire shows approximately 700,000 distinct CDR3 sequences, 45% found once; its top ten account for approximately 7.2%. The chain has TRBV7-9 and TRBJ1-2; D remains ambiguous. The sequenced material came from peripheral blood or thyroid tissue (not recorded which). The TCR comes from an adult man with Graves' disease, either hyperthyroidism or ophthalmopathy (not recorded which). CDR3 loop: CASTRMGYGYTF. DNA of the CDR3: TGTGCCAGCACACGGATGGGATATGGCTACACCTTC. Using reference TRBV7-9 and TRBJ1-2 for the parts outside the CDR3, the full variable domain is DTGVSQNPRHKITKRGQNVTFRCDPISEHNRLYWYRQTLGQGPEFLTYFQNEAQLEKSRLLSDRFSAERPKGSFSTLEIQRTEQGDSAMYLCASTRMGYGYTFGSGTRLTVV.